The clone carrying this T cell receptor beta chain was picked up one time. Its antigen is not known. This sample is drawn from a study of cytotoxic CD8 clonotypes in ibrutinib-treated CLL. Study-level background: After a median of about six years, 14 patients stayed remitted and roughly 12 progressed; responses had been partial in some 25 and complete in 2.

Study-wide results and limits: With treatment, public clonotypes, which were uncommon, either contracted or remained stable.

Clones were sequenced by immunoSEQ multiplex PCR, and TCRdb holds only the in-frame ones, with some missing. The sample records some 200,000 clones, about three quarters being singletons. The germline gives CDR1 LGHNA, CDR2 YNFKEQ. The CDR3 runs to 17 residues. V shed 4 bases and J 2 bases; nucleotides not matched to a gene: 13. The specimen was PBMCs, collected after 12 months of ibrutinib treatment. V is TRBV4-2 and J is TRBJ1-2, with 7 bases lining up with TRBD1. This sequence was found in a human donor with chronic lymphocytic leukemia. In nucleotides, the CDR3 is TGTGCCAGCAGCCGCCAACAGGGGTCGGTCCAGAACTATGGCTACACCTTC. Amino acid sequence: CASSRQQGSVQNYGYTF.